Shown below are 2 T cell receptor beta chains from a single sample sequenced in a study of blood T cell repertoires in COVID-19. The repertoire was sequenced with immunoSEQ multiplex PCR; TCRdb's copy has only in-frame clones and lacks some. The data contain 150,000 or so clones, about 81% of them singletons. The sequenced sample was peripheral blood. The receptor source for this set is a woman over 75 with acute or convalescent COVID-19.

This chain connects TRBV2 to TRBJ1-1; TRBD1 aligns across 7 bases. V shed 7 bases, J shed 7 bases, and the junction held 9 bases outside the gene matches. This CDR3 is 13 amino acids long. Germline V CDR1 and CDR2: SNHLY, FYNNEI. This CDR3 reads CASTSTGYLEAFF. In DNA form, the CDR3 reads TGTGCCAGCACCTCGACAGGGTATCTTGAAGCTTTCTTT. The full variable domain, with the rest looked up from reference TRBV2 and TRBJ1-1, is EPEVTQTPSHQVTQMGQEVILRCVPISNHLYFYWYRQILGQKVEFLVSFYNNEISEKSEIFDDQFSVERPDGSNFTLKIRSTKLEDSAMYFCASTSTGYLEAFFGQGTRLTVV.

J is TRBJ2-7 and V is TRBV7-8; 9 nucleotides match TRBD2. The CDR3 is 14 residues long. V shed 1 base, J shed 6 bases, and the junction held 4 bases outside the gene matches. Germline loops: CDR1 SGHVS, CDR2 FQNEAQ. The DNA of the CDR3 is TGTGCCAGCAGCTTAGGGGTAGCGGGGGTCGAGCAGTACTTC. Its protein product is CASSLGVAGVEQYF.